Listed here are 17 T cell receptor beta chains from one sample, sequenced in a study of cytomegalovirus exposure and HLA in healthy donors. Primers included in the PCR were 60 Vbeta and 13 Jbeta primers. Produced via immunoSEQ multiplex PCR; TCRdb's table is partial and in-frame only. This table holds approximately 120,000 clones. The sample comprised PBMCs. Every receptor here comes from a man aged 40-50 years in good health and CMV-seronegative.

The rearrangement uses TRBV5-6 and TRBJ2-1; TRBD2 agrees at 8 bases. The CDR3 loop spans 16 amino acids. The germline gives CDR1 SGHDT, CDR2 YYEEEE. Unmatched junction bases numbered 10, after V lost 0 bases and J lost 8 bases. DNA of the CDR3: TGTGCCAGCAGCTTGGGGTTAACGGGAGGGCCGGATGAGCAGTTCTTC. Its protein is CASSLGLTGGPDEQFF.

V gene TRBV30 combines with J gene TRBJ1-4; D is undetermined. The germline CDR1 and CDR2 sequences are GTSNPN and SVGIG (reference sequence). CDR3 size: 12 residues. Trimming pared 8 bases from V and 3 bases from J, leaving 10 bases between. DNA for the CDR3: TGTGCCCTTGTATCTTCTAATGAAAAACTGTTTTTT. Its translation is CALVSSNEKLFF.

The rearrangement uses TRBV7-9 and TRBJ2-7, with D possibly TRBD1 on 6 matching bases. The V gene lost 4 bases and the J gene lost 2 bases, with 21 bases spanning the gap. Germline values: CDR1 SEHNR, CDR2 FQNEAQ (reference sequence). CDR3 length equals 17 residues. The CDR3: CASSSSVAAGDPYEQYF. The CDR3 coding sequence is TGTGCCAGCAGCTCCTCCGTCGCAGCAGGGGACCCCTACGAGCAGTACTTC.

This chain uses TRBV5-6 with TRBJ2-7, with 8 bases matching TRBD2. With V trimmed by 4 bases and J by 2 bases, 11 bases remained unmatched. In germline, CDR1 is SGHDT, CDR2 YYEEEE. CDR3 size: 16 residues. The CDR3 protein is CASSPLIRGRPYEQYF. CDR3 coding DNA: TGTGCCAGCAGCCCCCTTATTCGCGGGAGGCCCTACGAGCAGTACTTC.

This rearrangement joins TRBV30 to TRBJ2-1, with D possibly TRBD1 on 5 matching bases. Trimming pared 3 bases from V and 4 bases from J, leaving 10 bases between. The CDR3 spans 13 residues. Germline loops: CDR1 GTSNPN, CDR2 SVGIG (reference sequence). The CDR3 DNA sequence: TGTGCCTGGAGCTCCAGGGCGTACAATGAGCAGTTCTTC. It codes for CAWSSRAYNEQFF. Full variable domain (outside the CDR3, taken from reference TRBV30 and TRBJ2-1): SQTIHQWPATLVQPVGSPLSLECTVEGTSNPNLYWYRQAAGRGLQLLFYSVGIGQISSEVPQNLSASRPQDRQFILSSKKLLLSDSGFYLCAWSSRAYNEQFFGPGTRLTVL.

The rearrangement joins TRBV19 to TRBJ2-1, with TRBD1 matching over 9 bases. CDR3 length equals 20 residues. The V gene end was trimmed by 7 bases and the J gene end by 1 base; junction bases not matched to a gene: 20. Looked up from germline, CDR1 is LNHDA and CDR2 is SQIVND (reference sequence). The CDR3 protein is CASMGLTGGSPSKSYNEQFF. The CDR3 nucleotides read TGTGCCAGTATGGGCCTTACAGGGGGCAGTCCCTCGAAATCCTACAATGAGCAGTTCTTC.

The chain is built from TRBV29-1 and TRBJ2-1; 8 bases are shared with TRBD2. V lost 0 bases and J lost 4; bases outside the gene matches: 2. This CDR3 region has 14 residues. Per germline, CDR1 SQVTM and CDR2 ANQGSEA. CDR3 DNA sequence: TGCAGCGTTGAAGATCCTAGCGGGTACAATGAGCAGTTCTTC. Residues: CSVEDPSGYNEQFF.

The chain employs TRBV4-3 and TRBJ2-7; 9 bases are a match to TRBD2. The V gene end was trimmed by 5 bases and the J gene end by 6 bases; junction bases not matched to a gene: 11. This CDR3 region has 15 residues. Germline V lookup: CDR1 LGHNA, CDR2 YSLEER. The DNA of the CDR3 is TGCGCCAGCAGCTTAGAGGTAGGCGGGAGGGGCGAGCAGTACTTC. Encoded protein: CASSLEVGGRGEQYF.

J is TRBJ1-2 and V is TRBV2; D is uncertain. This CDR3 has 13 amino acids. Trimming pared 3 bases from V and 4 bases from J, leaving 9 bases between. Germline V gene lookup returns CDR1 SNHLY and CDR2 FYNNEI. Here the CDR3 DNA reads TGTGCCAGCAGTGAGACAAGCTCCTATGGCTACACCTTC. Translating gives CASSETSSYGYTF.

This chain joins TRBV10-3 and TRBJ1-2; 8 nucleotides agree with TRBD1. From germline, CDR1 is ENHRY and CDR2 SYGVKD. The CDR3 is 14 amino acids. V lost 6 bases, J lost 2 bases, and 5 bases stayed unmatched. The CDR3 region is CAIRTQGGNYGYTF. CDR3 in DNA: TGTGCCATCAGAACACAGGGGGGGAACTATGGCTACACCTTC.

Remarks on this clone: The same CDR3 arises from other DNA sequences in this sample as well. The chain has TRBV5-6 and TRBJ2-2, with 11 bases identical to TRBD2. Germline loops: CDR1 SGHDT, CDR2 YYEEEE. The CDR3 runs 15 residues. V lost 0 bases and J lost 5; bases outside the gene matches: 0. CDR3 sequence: CASSLGLAGTGELFF. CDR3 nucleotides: TGTGCCAGCAGCTTGGGACTAGCGGGGACCGGGGAGCTGTTTTTT.

CDR3 residues: CASSGSSAKAFF. CDR3 DNA sequence: TGTGCCAGCAGTGGAAGTAGCGCTAAAGCTTTCTTT. The chain couples TRBV28 to TRBJ1-1; D uncertain. CDR1 and CDR2 (germline): MDHEN, SYDVKM. V was shortened by 5 bases and J by 9 bases, with 13 bases between the two germline ends. The CDR3 length is 12 residues.

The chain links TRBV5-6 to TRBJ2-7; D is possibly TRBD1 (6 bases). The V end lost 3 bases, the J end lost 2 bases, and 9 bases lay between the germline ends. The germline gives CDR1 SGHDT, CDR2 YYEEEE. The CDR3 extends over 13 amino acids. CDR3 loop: CASSWDTTYEQYF. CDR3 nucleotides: TGTGCCAGCAGCTGGGACACCACCTACGAGCAGTACTTC. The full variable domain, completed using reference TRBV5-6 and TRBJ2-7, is DAGVTQSPTHLIKTRGQQVTLRCSPKSGHDTVSWYQQALGQGPQFIFQYYEEEERQRGNFPDRFSGHQFPNYSSELNVNALLLGDSALYLCASSWDTTYEQYFGPGTRLTVT.

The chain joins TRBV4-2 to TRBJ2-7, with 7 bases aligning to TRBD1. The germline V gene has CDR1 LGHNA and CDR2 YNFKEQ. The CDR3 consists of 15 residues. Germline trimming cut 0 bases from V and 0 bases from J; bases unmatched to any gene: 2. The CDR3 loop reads CASSQEGQSSYEQYF. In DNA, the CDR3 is TGTGCCAGCAGCCAAGAGGGACAGAGCTCCTACGAGCAGTACTTC.

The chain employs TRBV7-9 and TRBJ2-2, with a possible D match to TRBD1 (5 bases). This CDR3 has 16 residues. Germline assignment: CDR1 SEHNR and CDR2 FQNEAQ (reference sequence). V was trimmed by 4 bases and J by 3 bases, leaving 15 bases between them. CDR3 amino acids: CASSSPPGRDTGELFF. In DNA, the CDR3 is TGTGCCAGCAGCTCCCCCCCAGGGCGCGACACCGGGGAGCTGTTTTTT.

The CDR3, as DNA: TGTGCCAGCAGCGTAGCAGGGGAGATTTACAATGAGCAGTTCTTC. It yields the protein CASSVAGEIYNEQFF. V gene TRBV9 combines with J gene TRBJ2-1; D is perhaps TRBD1 (6 bases). The CDR3 is 15 amino acids. The V end lost 0 bases, the J end lost 4 bases, and 11 bases lay between the germline ends. In germline, CDR1 is SGDLS, CDR2 YYNGEE.

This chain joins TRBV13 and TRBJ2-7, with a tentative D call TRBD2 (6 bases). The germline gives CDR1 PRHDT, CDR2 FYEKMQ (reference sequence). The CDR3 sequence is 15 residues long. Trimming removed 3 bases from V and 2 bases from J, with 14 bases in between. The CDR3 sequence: CASSFRGRTTYEQYF. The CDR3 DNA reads TGTGCCAGCAGCTTCCGTGGGCGGACTACCTACGAGCAGTACTTC.